Below, one T cell receptor (beta chain) is given with its context. Authors' processing steps: By means of reference gene primer amplification, nucleated cell counts were estimated. Generated by immunoSEQ multiplex PCR, the TCRdb table keeps only in-frame clones and is missing some. For V, J and clone size, that table is used; D and trimming come from the DNA. The top ten hold around 5.5% of the sample, which has 95,000 to 150,000 clones, approximately 74% seen once. This entry belongs to a study of blood T cell repertoires in COVID-19. In the study overall: Spain, Italy and the United States supplied samples that represented acute and convalescent COVID-19. Sources were T cells, B-cell-depleted T cells, or PBMCs; the material itself was cDNA or gDNA.

Germline V CDR1 and CDR2: SGHRS, YFSETQ. CDR3 length: 15 amino acids. Trimming took off 2 bases at V and 2 bases at J, with 14 bases between the two ends. The sequence was collected from a man aged 55 to 70 with acute or convalescent COVID-19. Sequenced input: peripheral blood. J is TRBJ2-7 and V is TRBV5-1; D gene unclear. CDR3 amino acids: CASSLMVGQAYEQYF. The CDR3 DNA follows: TGCGCCAGCAGCTTAATGGTAGGTCAGGCCTACGAGCAGTACTTC.